This record looks at one T cell receptor beta chain sequence and its context. This sample was included in a study of T-cell memory formation after mild COVID-19. CDR3 length equals 14 residues. V was pared by 2 bases and J by 1 base, with 8 bases between. CDR1 and CDR2 (germline): SEHNR, FQNEAQ (reference sequence). A single record per CDR3 protein comes from TCRdb applying MiXCR to the 5' RACE reads. The sample has approximately 290,000 distinct CDR3 sequences, roughly 21% seen once. The receptor was isolated from a man in his late teens or twenties who had mild COVID-19 (a few samples of this study predate the infection). Cell type and time point are not known. The sample consisted of PBMCs or a T cell subset sorted from them (not recorded which). The chain recombines TRBV7-9 with TRBJ1-1, with D uncertain. The CDR3 coding sequence is TGTGCCAGCAGCTTAAGTCAGGCGAACACTGAAGCTTTCTTT. Its protein is CASSLSQANTEAFF.